The clone carrying this T cell receptor (beta chain) turned up a few times. As yet, its antigen is unknown. The source of the sample is a study of tissue T cells after allogeneic stem cell transplantation. Study in general: Of the grafts for graft-versus-host disease patients, several were unmodified and three CD34-selected.

Trimming removed 6 bases from V and 1 base from J, with 12 bases in between. The CDR3 is made up of 14 amino acids. Germline CDR1 WNHNN, CDR2 SYGVQD (reference sequence). Whole-study results and caveats: The study did not identify alloreactive or antigen-specific tissue TCRs, and some clones might be persisting host cells. Anatomically similar tissues had similar TCR repertoires within each patient.

Sequencing of TCRbeta CDR3 at survey depth gave sequences and template counts. Clones were read by immunoSEQ multiplex PCR, and TCRdb kept only the in-frame ones, dropping some. The data contain 450 to 550 clones, 81% of them seen just once; the ten biggest clones take up roughly 6%. This receptor was taken from a male patient aged 40 to 70 with steroid-refractory graft-versus-host disease after an allogeneic stem cell transplant. Certain T cells may be donor cells from the graft. The chain uses TRBV10-1 and TRBJ1-1, with D uncertain. Sequenced material: skin, taken at autopsy. The CDR3 bases are TGCGCCAGCAGCCGCGACATGACGAACACTGAAGCTTTCTTT. This sequence encodes CASSRDMTNTEAFF.